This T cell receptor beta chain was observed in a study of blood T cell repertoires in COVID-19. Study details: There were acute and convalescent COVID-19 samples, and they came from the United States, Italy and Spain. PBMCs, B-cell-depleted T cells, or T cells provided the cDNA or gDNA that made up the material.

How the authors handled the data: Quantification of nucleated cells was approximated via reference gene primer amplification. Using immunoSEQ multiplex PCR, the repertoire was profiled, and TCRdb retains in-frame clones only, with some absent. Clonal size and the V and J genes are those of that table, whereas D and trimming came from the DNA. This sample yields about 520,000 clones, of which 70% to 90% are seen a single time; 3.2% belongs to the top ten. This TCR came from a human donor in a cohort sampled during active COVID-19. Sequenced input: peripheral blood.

CDR3 sequence reads: CASSPPQGKASPLHF. CDR3 in DNA: TGTGCCAGCTCACCACCCCAGGGGAAGGCTTCACCCCTCCACTTT. The V gene is TRBV18, the J gene TRBJ1-6; TRBD1 might be the D (6 bases). Trimming pared 0 bases from V and 9 bases from J, leaving 12 bases between. This CDR3 spans 15 amino acids. CDR1 and CDR2 from the germline V gene are KGHSH and LQKENI.